The entry that follows covers one T cell receptor beta chain sequence. This record comes from a study of T cells in Graves' hyperthyroidism and ophthalmopathy. The overall study: Peripheral blood was collected at initial diagnosis, before any treatment.

Trimming took 9 bases from V and 7 from J; bases not matched to a gene: 4. The CDR3 loop spans 14 amino acids. Germline-derived CDR1 and CDR2 are LNHDA and SQIVND (reference sequence). Ophthalmopathy patients all had a Clinical Activity Score of at least 3, a NOSPECS grade of at least 4 and disease under 3 months old. Clinical symptoms, serum thyroxine, TRAb, thyroid ultrasound and orbital computed tomography established diagnosis. Amplification targeted TCR beta CDR3 regions from RNA transcripts. An initial round of RT-PCR targeting the TCR CDR3 relied on the HTBI primer set. TCRdb itself ran the multiplex PCR reads through MiXCR, one entry per CDR3 protein. The table records about 250,000 distinct CDR3 sequences, 20% to 25% of them present only once.

The clonotype was recovered from a man aged 25 to 40 with Graves' ophthalmopathy. The chain carries TRBV19 and TRBJ2-2, with 14 bases lining up with TRBD2. Sequencing input: blood. The CDR3 reads CASGLAGGIGELFF. The CDR3 DNA reads TGTGCCAGCGGACTAGCGGGAGGTATCGGGGAGCTGTTTTTT.